These 10 T cell receptor beta chains came from one sample sequenced in a study of blood T cell repertoires in COVID-19. Sequencing used immunoSEQ multiplex PCR; TCRdb keeps in-frame clones, though not all of them. The sample lists more than 85,000 clones, 81% occurring once. The material sequenced was peripheral blood. Receptor source: a man older than 75 with active or convalescent COVID-19.

This rearrangement joins TRBV6-1 to TRBJ2-1; the match to TRBD1 covers 7 bases. The ends lost 1 base at V and 2 bases at J; junction bases unmatched: 5. Germline V gene sequence: CDR1 MNHNS, CDR2 SASEGT. There are 16 residues in the CDR3. In DNA, the CDR3 is TGTGCCAGCAGTGAAGAGCGGCAGGGGGCCTACAATGAGCAGTTCTTC. This sequence encodes CASSEERQGAYNEQFF.

The chain recombines TRBV10-1 with TRBJ1-5; 9 nucleotides agree with TRBD1. The germline V gene encodes CDR1 WNHNN and CDR2 SYGVQD (reference sequence). This CDR3 region has 15 residues. V lost 6 bases, J lost 4 bases, and 7 bases stayed unmatched. In nucleotides, the CDR3 is TGCGCCAGCAGGTGGGGGACAGGGAATAATCAGCCCCAGCATTTT. This encodes CASRWGTGNNQPQHF.

V gene TRBV28 combines with J gene TRBJ1-2; D remains unclear. CDR1 and CDR2 from the germline V gene are MDHEN and SYDVKM. Trimming cost V 5 bases and J 6 bases, with 16 bases left between them. The CDR3 contains 14 residues. CDR3 DNA sequence: TGTGCCAGCAGTCCCCACCAAGAGGGCAATGGCTACACCTTC. Amino acid sequence: CASSPHQEGNGYTF.

The chain recombines TRBV18 with TRBJ2-6; TRBD1 matches at 8 bases. This CDR3 has 16 amino acids. The V gene end was trimmed by 4 bases and the J gene end by 4 bases; junction bases not matched to a gene: 6. CDR1 KGHSH and CDR2 LQKENI come from the germline V gene. CDR3 nucleotides: TGTGCCAGCTCACTGAGGACAGGGAGAGGGGCCAACGTCCTGACTTTC. This sequence encodes CASSLRTGRGANVLTF.

This clone was seen a few times. J is TRBJ2-2 and V is TRBV2; D unclear. This CDR3 is built from 14 residues. Germline assignment: CDR1 SNHLY and CDR2 FYNNEI. The germline V and J ends were trimmed by 3 bases and 5 bases, with 10 bases remaining between them. DNA for the CDR3: TGTGCCAGCAGTGAGAGGCAGACTACCGGGGAGCTGTTTTTT. This encodes CASSERQTTGELFF. Filled out from reference TRBV2 and TRBJ2-2, the complete variable domain reads EPEVTQTPSHQVTQMGQEVILRCVPISNHLYFYWYRQILGQKVEFLVSFYNNEISEKSEIFDDQFSVERPDGSNFTLKIRSTKLEDSAMYFCASSERQTTGELFFGEGSRLTVL.

By frequency in the sample, this clone is medium-sized. This chain connects TRBV3-1 (or the pseudogene TRBV3-2) to TRBJ2-7; TRBD2 matches 12 bases. CDR3 length equals 13 residues. Germline-derived CDR1 and CDR2 are LGHDT and YNNKEL (reference sequence). J was trimmed by 7 bases and V by 8 bases; bases with no gene match: 6. The CDR3 DNA sequence: TGTGCCAGCGCGTTCGGGACTAGCGGGGAGCAGTACTTC. It yields the protein CASAFGTSGEQYF.

On this clone: Other DNA sequences from this sample encode an identical CDR3 as well. This sequence joins TRBV15 and TRBJ1-2; 9 nucleotides align to TRBD1. This CDR3 has 13 amino acids. J gave up 8 bases and V 5 bases, and 6 bases lay outside the gene matches. The germline V gene encodes CDR1 LNHNV and CDR2 YYDKDF (reference sequence). This CDR3 is CATSDTGGVGYTF. The CDR3 coding sequence is TGTGCCACCAGCGACACAGGGGGCGTAGGCTACACCTTC.

V usage is TRBV15 and J usage is TRBJ2-7; D might be TRBD2 (7 bases). This CDR3 is 13 amino acids long. From germline, CDR1 is LNHNV and CDR2 YYDKDF (reference sequence). Trimming removed 8 bases from V and 5 bases from J, with 16 bases in between. In DNA form, the CDR3 reads TGTGCCACCGGGGGAGGGGGTTCCAACGAGCAGTACTTC. Amino acids: CATGGGGSNEQYF.

The chain links TRBV5-5 to TRBJ2-7; the match to TRBD2 covers 7 bases. In germline, CDR1 is SGHKS, CDR2 YYEKEE (reference sequence). This CDR3 has 14 amino acids. The V segment lost 0 bases and the J segment 4 bases; nucleotides outside the gene matches: 4. CDR3 sequence reads: CASSLGAGRYEQYF. CDR3 DNA sequence: TGTGCCAGCAGCTTGGGAGCGGGGAGGTACGAGCAGTACTTC.

The chain couples TRBV5-1 to TRBJ1-2; tentative D call: TRBD1 (6 bases). V dropped 2 bases and J dropped 4 bases, with 9 bases sitting between them. The CDR3 runs 13 residues. Germline CDR1 reads SGHRS; CDR2 reads YFSETQ. CDR3 residues: CASSFGTTYGYTF. CDR3 in DNA: TGCGCCAGCAGCTTCGGGACAACCTATGGCTACACCTTC.